Listed here are 5 T cell receptor beta chains from one sample, sequenced in a study of T cell repertoires in cytomegalovirus infection. Via MiXCR, TCRdb re-called the reads, giving one row per CDR3 protein. The sample carries about 300,000 distinct CDR3 sequences, about 9.2% recorded once. The sequencing sample was made of PBMCs. The receptors shown here come from a human donor in good health (CMV status not recorded). Some clones in this sample may be carry-over from other donors' samples.

This clonotype was detected a few times. The rearrangement links TRBV2 to TRBJ1-2; D is uncertain. Germline V gene sequence: CDR1 SNHLY, CDR2 FYNNEI. Trimming took off 0 bases at V and 4 bases at J, with 9 bases between the two ends. The CDR3 runs 14 residues. The CDR3 here is CASSEAPEAYGYTF. CDR3 DNA: TGTGCCAGCAGTGAAGCGCCGGAAGCCTATGGCTACACCTTC.

About this clonotype itself: Being one base from a much bigger clone, this may be a read error. The chain joins TRBV10-3 to TRBJ2-7, with 8 bases lining up with TRBD1. This CDR3 comprises 15 residues. CDR1 and CDR2 from the germline V gene are ENHRY and SYGVKD. CDR3 sequence reads: CAISESGGQGPFSTF. For the CDR3, the DNA is TGTGCCATCAGTGAGTCTGGAGGACAGGGTCCGTTCTCGACATTC.

In DNA form, the CDR3 reads TGTGCCAGCAGGACCGGGACCTTCGATGGCTACACCTTC. Translating it yields CASRTGTFDGYTF. The V gene is TRBV2, the J gene TRBJ1-2; a weak D match, TRBD1 (5 bases). Germline loops: CDR1 SNHLY, CDR2 FYNNEI. This CDR3 has 13 residues. The germline V and J ends were trimmed by 6 bases and 6 bases, with 14 bases remaining between them.

The J gene is TRBJ2-7, the V gene TRBV13; maybe TRBD1 (6 bases). The V gene lost 5 bases and the J gene lost 5 bases, with 13 bases spanning the gap. The CDR3 loop spans 13 amino acids. The germline gives CDR1 PRHDT, CDR2 FYEKMQ (reference sequence). Here the CDR3 reads CASSPRGLDEQYV. CDR3 nucleotides: TGTGCCAGCAGCCCCAGGGGTCTCGACGAGCAGTACGTC.

This clonotype has more than one count but fewer than ten. The genes are TRBV25-1 and TRBJ1-2; perhaps TRBD1 as D (6 bases). The CDR3 length is 14 residues. Germline loops: CDR1 MGHDK, CDR2 SYGVNS. V was cut by 3 bases and J by 7 bases, with 15 bases left in between. CDR3: CASSDAGEMVGYTF. CDR3 sequence (DNA): TGTGCCAGCAGTGATGCAGGGGAAATGGTTGGCTACACCTTC.